This T cell receptor beta chain was documented in a study of T-cell memory formation after mild COVID-19. Only a few counts were recorded for this clonotype. TCRdb passed the 5' RACE reads through MiXCR, listing each CDR3 protein once. Among hundreds of thousands of distinct CDR3 sequences listed, 15% to 20% were seen once. Losses at the gene ends were 3 bases for V and 4 bases for J; bases not matched to a gene: 4. Germline V gene sequence: CDR1 LGHNA, CDR2 YNFKEQ. The CDR3 contains 17 residues. The gene calls are TRBV4-2 and TRBJ2-1; 15 positions agree with TRBD2. Sequencing input: PBMCs or a T cell subset sorted from them (not recorded which). This sequence was found in a man between 18 and 35 years old who had mild COVID-19 (a few samples of this study predate the infection). Cell type and time point are not known. CDR3 bases: TGTGCCAGCAGCCAGCGGACTAGCGGGGGGGCGTACAATGAGCAGTTCTTC. Amino acids: CASSQRTSGGAYNEQFF.